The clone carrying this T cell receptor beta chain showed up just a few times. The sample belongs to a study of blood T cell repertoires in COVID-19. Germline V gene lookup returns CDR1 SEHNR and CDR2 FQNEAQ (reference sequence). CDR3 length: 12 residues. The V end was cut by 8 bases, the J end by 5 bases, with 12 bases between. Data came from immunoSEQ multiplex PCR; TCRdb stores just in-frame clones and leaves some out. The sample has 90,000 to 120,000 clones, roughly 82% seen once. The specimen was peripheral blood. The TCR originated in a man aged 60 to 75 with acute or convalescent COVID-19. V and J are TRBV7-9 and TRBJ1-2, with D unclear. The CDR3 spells CASVRSGYGYTF. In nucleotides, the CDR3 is TGTGCCAGCGTCCGCAGCGGGTATGGCTACACCTTC.